These 20 T cell receptor beta chains were sequenced from one sample in a study of cytomegalovirus exposure and HLA in healthy donors. The PCR employed 60 Vbeta primers together with 13 Jbeta primers. The assay was immunoSEQ multiplex PCR, and TCRdb's table has in-frame clones only and misses some. The data contain over 110,000 clones, 70% to 85% of them singletons. The sequencing sample was made of PBMCs. The receptors were sampled from a male donor in good health and CMV-seronegative.

The J gene is TRBJ2-5, the V gene TRBV5-1; TRBD1 matches 7 bases. CDR1 is SGHRS, CDR2 YFSETQ, per germline. The CDR3 loop spans 15 amino acids. After removal of 1 base from V and 6 bases from J, the junction contained 9 bases not matched to a gene. The CDR3 sequence is CASSLMTGMTKTQYF. The CDR3 bases are TGCGCCAGCAGCTTGATGACAGGGATGACAAAGACCCAGTACTTC.

V and J are TRBV7-9 and TRBJ1-3, with no clear D. The CDR3 length is 14 residues. CDR1 is SEHNR and CDR2 is FQNEAQ in the germline V gene (reference sequence). V was pared by 5 bases and J by 0 bases, with 8 bases between. The CDR3, as DNA: TGTGCCAGCAGCCCCCCCCTCTCTGGAAACACCATATATTTT. Its translation is CASSPPLSGNTIYF. The full variable domain, its missing parts supplied by reference TRBV7-9 and TRBJ1-3, is DTGVSQNPRHKITKRGQNVTFRCDPISEHNRLYWYRQTLGQGPEFLTYFQNEAQLEKSRLLSDRFSAERPKGSFSTLEIQRTEQGDSAMYLCASSPPLSGNTIYFGEGSWLTVV.

The gene calls are TRBV7-8 and TRBJ2-7; D gene unclear. V was shortened by 0 bases and J by 1 base, with 7 bases between the two germline ends. Per germline, CDR1 SGHVS and CDR2 FQNEAQ. This CDR3 has 14 amino acids. CDR3 bases: TGTGCCAGCAGCTTAGCGGGCCAGTCCTACGAGCAGTACTTC. Translating gives CASSLAGQSYEQYF.

The chain recombines TRBV7-2 with TRBJ2-2; 7 nucleotides align to TRBD2. This CDR3 is built from 16 residues. The junction had 10 bases not matched to a gene; V was cut back by 5 bases and J by 4 bases. Germline loops: CDR1 SGHTA, CDR2 FQGNSA. CDR3 protein: CASSELPGGLTGELFF. CDR3 sequence (DNA): TGTGCCAGCAGCGAACTACCGGGGGGTCTCACCGGGGAGCTGTTTTTT.

The gene calls are TRBV30 and TRBJ2-1; 7 bases are shared with TRBD2. The length of the CDR3 is 16 residues. The germline V gene has CDR1 GTSNPN and CDR2 SVGIG (reference sequence). After removal of 3 bases from V and 2 bases from J, the junction contained 10 bases not matched to a gene. The CDR3: CAWSLDTAGTYNEQFF. DNA for the CDR3: TGTGCCTGGAGCCTGGACACAGCGGGAACCTACAATGAGCAGTTCTTC.

This clone appeared a single time. The CDR3 DNA reads as TGTGCCAGCAGTTACGGACACCCGAACACTGAAGCTTTCTTT. Translating gives CASSYGHPNTEAFF. The chain is built from TRBV6-6 and TRBJ1-1, with D maybe TRBD1 (5 bases). The V and J ends lost 2 bases and 1 base respectively, with 8 bases between them. The CDR3 runs 14 residues. Germline CDR1 and CDR2: MNHNY and SVGAGI (reference sequence).

The chain links TRBV4-2 to TRBJ2-2; 10 nucleotides align to TRBD1. CDR1 is LGHNA and CDR2 is YNFKEQ in the germline V gene. With 4 bases clipped from V and 9 bases from J, the junction kept 11 bases outside the gene matches. The CDR3 spans 16 residues. CDR3 nucleotide sequence: TGTGCCAGCAGCCGCCCCGCCCGACAGGGGGCCCGGGAGCTGTTTTTT. Amino acid sequence: CASSRPARQGARELFF.

This sequence joins TRBV7-2 and TRBJ2-3, with 9 bases identical to TRBD2. CDR3 size: 13 residues. The trim removed 5 bases at V and 4 bases at J, leaving 1 base unmatched. Germline-derived CDR1 and CDR2 are SGHTA and FQGNSA. CDR3: CASSRLAADTQYF. CDR3 nucleotide sequence: TGTGCCAGCAGCCGACTAGCGGCAGATACGCAGTATTTT.

The chain joins TRBV7-9 to TRBJ2-7, with 8 bases aligning to TRBD1. Trimming cost V 4 bases and J 5 bases; bases outside gene matches: 10. CDR1 and CDR2 from the germline V gene are SEHNR and FQNEAQ (reference sequence). The CDR3 runs to 15 residues. CDR3 DNA sequence: TGTGCCAGCAGCTCCGCAGGGGGCAGGTGGAACGAGCAGTACTTC. Translation gives CASSSAGGRWNEQYF.

The J gene is TRBJ1-1, the V gene TRBV6-5; D gene unclear. Per the germline V gene, CDR1 is MNHEY and CDR2 is SVGAGI. The V end lost 3 bases, the J end lost 0 bases, and 8 bases lay between the germline ends. CDR3 length equals 14 residues. The CDR3 reads CASSYRVMNTEAFF. The CDR3 DNA is TGTGCCAGCAGTTATCGAGTCATGAACACTGAAGCTTTCTTT.

The chain uses TRBV7-9 and TRBJ1-1, with 9 bases fitting TRBD1. Germline V lookup: CDR1 SEHNR, CDR2 FQNEAQ (reference sequence). Germline trimming cut 2 bases from V and 6 bases from J; bases unmatched to any gene: 1. CDR3 length: 13 residues. CDR3 DNA: TGTGCCAGCAGCTTAACAGGGGGCGCTGAAGCTTTCTTT. It encodes CASSLTGGAEAFF.

The V call is TRBV6-5, the J call TRBJ2-3; 7 positions match TRBD2. With 4 bases clipped from V and 3 bases from J, the junction kept 10 bases outside the gene matches. The CDR3 runs 16 residues. Germline V gives CDR1 MNHEY, CDR2 SVGAGI. CDR3 sequence reads: CASSWGSRAGTDTQYF. The CDR3 nucleotides read TGTGCCAGCAGTTGGGGCTCGCGAGCGGGAACAGATACGCAGTATTTT.

V and J are TRBV7-2 and TRBJ2-7, with TRBD2 matching over 8 bases. CDR3 length: 17 residues. Germline V gene lookup returns CDR1 SGHTA and CDR2 FQGNSA. The J segment lost 1 base and the V segment lost 2 bases, leaving 10 bases of the junction unmatched. The CDR3 is CASSLSSSGLGSYEQYF. The CDR3 coding sequence is TGTGCCAGCAGCTTAAGTTCTAGCGGGCTAGGGTCCTACGAGCAGTACTTC.

The V call is TRBV28, the J call TRBJ1-5, with a tentative D call TRBD1 (5 bases). CDR3 size: 14 residues. Trimming stripped 5 bases from V and 0 bases from J, with 8 bases between. Germline V lookup: CDR1 MDHEN, CDR2 SYDVKM. The CDR3 sequence is CASSATASNQPQHF. CDR3 in DNA: TGTGCCAGCAGTGCGACAGCTAGCAATCAGCCCCAGCATTTT.

The chain has TRBV19 and TRBJ2-5; weak D call: TRBD1 (6 bases). The V gene's germline CDR1 is LNHDA and CDR2 SQIVND (reference sequence). The germline V and J ends were trimmed by 6 bases and 3 bases, with 14 bases remaining between them. This CDR3 spans 14 amino acids. The CDR3: CASSQGQHKETQYF. The CDR3 DNA reads as TGTGCCAGTAGCCAAGGACAGCACAAAGAGACCCAGTACTTC.

The chain uses TRBV13 and TRBJ2-3; 9 nucleotides agree with TRBD1. V lost 7 bases and J lost 6; bases outside the gene matches: 8. The CDR3 totals 14 residues. Germline V gives CDR1 PRHDT, CDR2 FYEKMQ (reference sequence). As DNA, the CDR3 is TGTGCCAGCACTCACGGGACAGGGAAGGATACGCAGTATTTT. Its translation: CASTHGTGKDTQYF. The whole variable domain, filled in from reference TRBV13 and TRBJ2-3, reads AAGVIQSPRHLIKEKRETATLKCYPIPRHDTVYWYQQGPGQDPQFLISFYEKMQSDKGSIPDRFSAQQFSDYHSELNMSSLELGDSALYFCASTHGTGKDTQYFGPGTRLTVL.

The chain employs TRBV19 and TRBJ2-5; 9 bases agree with TRBD2. The DNA end lines up better with TRBJ2-7; the J call may be wrong. The CDR3 length is 15 residues. Germline assignment: CDR1 LNHDA and CDR2 SQIVND (reference sequence). The CDR3 spells CASSRSSGSSYEQYF. For the CDR3, the DNA is TGTGCCAGTAGCCGAAGTAGCGGGAGCTCCTACGAGCAGTACTTC.

The rearrangement joins TRBV29-1 to TRBJ2-1; 8 bases align to TRBD1. CDR3 length: 15 residues. With V trimmed by 3 bases and J by 0 bases, 4 bases remained unmatched. The germline V gene has CDR1 SQVTM and CDR2 ANQGSEA. The DNA of the CDR3 is TGCAGCGTTGAGGGACAGGAGAGCTCCTACAATGAGCAGTTCTTC. Protein sequence: CSVEGQESSYNEQFF.

This chain joins TRBV29-1 and TRBJ2-3, with D maybe TRBD2 (7 bases). CDR1 and CDR2 (germline): SQVTM, ANQGSEA. The V end was cut by 8 bases, the J end by 3 bases, with 21 bases between. The CDR3 is made up of 15 amino acids. This CDR3 is CSCIRGAVGTDTQYF. CDR3 nucleotides: TGCAGCTGTATTCGGGGGGCGGTTGGTACAGATACGCAGTATTTT.

The chain recombines TRBV27 with TRBJ2-7; no firm D call. The CDR3 consists of 13 residues. Trimming stripped 2 bases from V and 3 bases from J, with 8 bases between. Germline CDR1 reads MNHEY; CDR2 reads SMNVEV (reference sequence). DNA for the CDR3: TGTGCCAGCAGTTTAGGCCCCCACTACGAGCAGTACTTC. Protein: CASSLGPHYEQYF.